One sample yielded the 28 T cell receptor beta chains listed below, sequenced in a study of shared clonotypes between healthy human individuals. Method: immunoSEQ multiplex PCR; TCRdb's copy keeps in-frame clones and lacks some. The sample has 2 million to 2.5 million clones; about 95% are singletons. Specimen: naive CD4+ T cells sorted from blood. Subset in this sample: CD45RA+ positively selected. The source is a man younger than 35 in good health.

This sequence joins TRBV30 and TRBJ1-6; 8 positions agree with TRBD1. The CDR3 totals 15 residues. Germline V gene lookup returns CDR1 GTSNPN and CDR2 SVGIG (reference sequence). Trimming removed 0 bases from V and 10 bases from J; junction bases left unmatched: 8. DNA of the CDR3: TGTGCCTGGAGTGTACTAGACAGGGGACCCTCACCCCTCCACTTT. It codes for CAWSVLDRGPSPLHF.

The gene calls are TRBV5-4 and TRBJ2-1; 8 nucleotides agree with TRBD1. The V gene end was trimmed by 4 bases and the J gene end by 3 bases; junction bases not matched to a gene: 3. CDR3 size: 14 residues. Germline lookup yields CDR1 SGHNT and CDR2 YYREEE (reference sequence). CDR3 protein: CASSQDRDYNEQFF. The CDR3 DNA is TGTGCCAGCAGCCAGGACAGGGACTACAATGAGCAGTTCTTC.

This clone was observed a handful of times. The sample has other DNA sequences that encode this CDR3 too. The chain links TRBV30 to TRBJ1-4; D gene ambiguous. The V gene lost 0 bases and the J gene lost 8 bases, with 4 bases spanning the gap. Per the germline V gene, CDR1 is GTSNPN and CDR2 is SVGIG (reference sequence). CDR3 length: 11 amino acids. This CDR3 is CAWSVEEKLFF. The CDR3 DNA sequence: TGTGCCTGGAGTGTTGAGGAAAAACTGTTTTTT.

The J gene is TRBJ1-3, the V gene TRBV28; D possibly corresponds to TRBD1 (6 bases). This CDR3 is built from 15 residues. V was cut by 7 bases and J by 4 bases, with 17 bases left in between. CDR1 is MDHEN and CDR2 is SYDVKM in the germline V gene. DNA of the CDR3: TGTGCCAGCACCTGGGGGGGGGCTGGAGGAAACACCATATATTTT. Translating it yields CASTWGGAGGNTIYF.

V is TRBV5-4 and J is TRBJ2-7, with 7 bases aligning to TRBD1. Germline assignment: CDR1 SGHNT and CDR2 YYREEE (reference sequence). The CDR3 consists of 13 residues. Germline trimming cut 9 bases from V and 2 bases from J; bases unmatched to any gene: 8. The CDR3 here is CATPQGEPYEQYF. The CDR3 nucleotides are TGTGCCACACCCCAGGGGGAACCCTACGAGCAGTACTTC.

In this sample, this clone turned up once. CDR3 sequence: CASTRVSGYGYTF. The CDR3 DNA reads as TGTGCCAGCACCAGGGTCTCCGGTTATGGCTACACCTTC. The chain joins TRBV6-5 to TRBJ1-2; D may be TRBD1 (5 bases). Germline CDR1 MNHEY, CDR2 SVGAGI. Between the trimmed V and J ends, which lost 7 bases and 5 bases, there was a span of 14 bases. CDR3 length equals 13 residues.

The rearrangement uses TRBV7-8 and TRBJ2-2; 8 bases align to TRBD2. Germline V gene data show CDR1 as SGHVS and CDR2 as FQNEAQ. V trimming: 4 bases; J trimming: 4 bases; junction bases outside the gene matches: 5. The CDR3 contains 15 residues. CDR3 loop: CASSSAGVSTGELFF. CDR3 sequence (DNA): TGTGCCAGCAGCTCAGCGGGAGTAAGCACCGGGGAGCTGTTTTTT.

This clone was observed a single time. The chain joins TRBV27 to TRBJ2-7; D is perhaps TRBD1 (5 bases). V lost 6 bases to trimming and J lost 1 base, with 16 bases between them. Germline assignment: CDR1 MNHEY and CDR2 SMNVEV (reference sequence). This CDR3 has 15 amino acids. The CDR3 DNA is TGTGCCAGCAGGGTCCGGCAGGGTGGATCCTACGAGCAGTACTTC. Amino acid sequence: CASRVRQGGSYEQYF.

Notes on this clone: The same CDR3 can be traced to other DNA sequences in this sample. This chain connects TRBV19 to TRBJ1-1; no clear D gene. The CDR3 has 14 residues. V lost 3 bases, J lost 0 bases, and 8 bases lay in between. Germline lookup yields CDR1 LNHDA and CDR2 SQIVND (reference sequence). This CDR3 is CASSIEGVNTEAFF. CDR3 bases: TGTGCCAGTAGTATTGAGGGAGTGAACACTGAAGCTTTCTTT. The full variable domain, completed using reference TRBV19 and TRBJ1-1, is DGGITQSPKYLFRKEGQNVTLSCEQNLNHDAMYWYRQDPGQGLRLIYYSQIVNDFQKGDIAEGYSVSREKKESFPLTVTSAQKNPTAFYLCASSIEGVNTEAFFGQGTRLTVV.

The chain recombines TRBV5-6 with TRBJ1-1, with unresolved D. The CDR3 has 15 residues. Trimming shortened V by 2 bases and J by 3 bases, and 14 bases separated the two germline ends. The germline V gene has CDR1 SGHDT and CDR2 YYEEEE. CDR3 residues: CASSFSTSVYTEAFF. CDR3 bases: TGTGCCAGCAGCTTCTCTACGTCGGTGTACACTGAAGCTTTCTTT.

This chain links TRBV7-9 with TRBJ2-1, with D perhaps assigned TRBD1 or TRBD2 (7 bases each). CDR3 length: 15 amino acids. Germline lookup yields CDR1 SEHNR and CDR2 FQNEAQ (reference sequence). V gave up 2 bases and J gave up 7 bases, with 15 bases separating them. CDR3 nucleotides: TGTGCCAGCAGCTTACGGGCAGGGGGAGGGAATGAGCAGTTCTTC. The encoded protein is CASSLRAGGGNEQFF.

The V gene is TRBV9, the J gene TRBJ2-1, with a tentative D call TRBD2 (6 bases). Germline CDR1 reads SGDLS; CDR2 reads YYNGEE. With 3 bases removed from V and 3 bases from J, the gap between germline ends came to 7 bases. The CDR3 runs to 13 residues. In DNA form, the CDR3 reads TGTGCCAGCAGCGGGGGAGGCTACAATGAGCAGTTCTTC. This sequence encodes CASSGGGYNEQFF.

The genes are TRBV28 and TRBJ2-4, with 9 bases aligning to TRBD1. The V gene end was trimmed by 2 bases and the J gene end by 3 bases; junction bases not matched to a gene: 2. The CDR3 extends over 15 amino acids. CDR1 is MDHEN, CDR2 SYDVKM, per germline. CDR3 nucleotides: TGTGCCAGCAGTTTAGGGGGACAGGGCAAAAACATTCAGTACTTC. Its protein product is CASSLGGQGKNIQYF.

This rearrangement joins TRBV30 to TRBJ2-7; D uncertain. V lost 0 bases to trimming and J lost 8 bases, with 14 bases between them. This CDR3 contains 13 residues. Per germline, CDR1 GTSNPN and CDR2 SVGIG (reference sequence). CDR3 loop: CAWSVQNREKQYF. In DNA, the CDR3 is TGTGCCTGGAGTGTACAAAATAGGGAAAAGCAGTACTTC.

The V gene is TRBV7-6, the J gene TRBJ2-7, with 7 bases aligning to TRBD1. The CDR3 loop spans 16 amino acids. Germline-derived CDR1 and CDR2 are SGHVS and FNYEAQ. Germline trimming cut 0 bases from V and 3 bases from J; bases unmatched to any gene: 8. As DNA, the CDR3 is TGTGCCAGCAGCTTAGCCGGAGGACAGGCCTACTACGAGCAGTACTTC. It yields the protein CASSLAGGQAYYEQYF.

This clone was recorded only once. This chain connects TRBV10-3 to TRBJ2-1, with TRBD1 identical over 7 bases. V lost 10 bases to trimming and J lost 8 bases; unmatched junction nucleotides: 11. The CDR3 spans 13 residues. Germline CDR1 ENHRY, CDR2 SYGVKD. CDR3 protein: CATRPDRWDEQFF. CDR3 DNA: TGTGCCACCCGGCCGGACAGGTGGGATGAGCAGTTCTTC.

The genes are TRBV6-5 and TRBJ1-3; D is uncertain. The germline V gene has CDR1 MNHEY and CDR2 SVGAGI. The V and J ends lost 2 bases and 4 bases respectively, with 9 bases between them. The CDR3 is 14 residues long. In DNA, the CDR3 is TGTGCCAGCAGTTACAGGGTCACGGGAAACACCATATATTTT. Protein sequence: CASSYRVTGNTIYF.

V is TRBV28 and J is TRBJ1-4, with TRBD1 identical over 9 bases. CDR3 length: 14 residues. From germline, CDR1 is MDHEN and CDR2 SYDVKM. The trim removed 3 bases at V and 10 bases at J, leaving 6 bases unmatched. CDR3 sequence reads: CASSLGQGPAKLFF. CDR3 coding DNA: TGTGCCAGCAGTTTGGGACAGGGACCGGCAAAACTGTTTTTT.

The genes are TRBV18 and TRBJ2-2; 7 positions match TRBD1. Germline trimming cut 0 bases from V and 6 bases from J; bases unmatched to any gene: 7. The CDR3 loop spans 16 amino acids. Germline V CDR1 and CDR2: KGHSH, LQKENI. The CDR3 region is CASSPPNRGEAGELFF. The CDR3 coding sequence is TGTGCCAGCTCACCACCGAACAGGGGTGAAGCCGGGGAGCTGTTTTTT.

The chain recombines TRBV5-1 with TRBJ2-1; 12 nucleotides match TRBD2. V was clipped by 6 bases and J by 6 bases; unmatched bases: 10. The germline V gene has CDR1 SGHRS and CDR2 YFSETQ. The CDR3 is 16 amino acids. The CDR3 DNA follows: TGCGCCAGCACCAAGGGAGAGACTAGCGGGAGCAATGAGCAGTTCTTC. It translates to CASTKGETSGSNEQFF. The variable domain in full, completed from reference TRBV5-1 and TRBJ2-1, reads KAGVTQTPRYLIKTRGQQVTLSCSPISGHRSVSWYQQTPGQGLQFLFEYFSETQRNKGNFPGRFSGRQFSNSRSEMNVSTLELGDSALYLCASTKGETSGSNEQFFGPGTRLTVL.

The V and J genes are TRBV6-1 and TRBJ1-5; D is ambiguous. This CDR3 region has 10 residues. The ends were cut back, 3 bases at V and 12 bases at J, with 6 bases in the middle. Germline V lookup: CDR1 MNHNS, CDR2 SASEGT. The CDR3 region is CASSELGQHF. The CDR3 DNA reads as TGTGCCAGCAGTGAGTTGGGCCAGCATTTT.

This clone is a singleton in its sample. The chain uses TRBV5-1 and TRBJ2-2; the D is unclear. CDR1 is SGHRS and CDR2 is YFSETQ in the germline V gene. The CDR3 length is 14 residues. Trimming stripped 0 bases from V and 7 bases from J, with 10 bases between. CDR3 nucleotides: TGCGCCAGCAGCTTGGCTAGGGTCAGCGGGGAGCTGTTTTTT. This translates into CASSLARVSGELFF.

The chain couples TRBV2 to TRBJ1-2; 7 bases line up with TRBD1. Trimming removed 3 bases from V and 6 bases from J; junction bases left unmatched: 7. Per the germline V gene, CDR1 is SNHLY and CDR2 is FYNNEI. This CDR3 region has 14 residues. CDR3 DNA: TGTGCCAGCAGTGAGGGGGACAGTTCAGATGGCTACACCTTC. Translating gives CASSEGDSSDGYTF. Combining the CDR3 with reference TRBV2 and TRBJ1-2 gives the whole variable domain EPEVTQTPSHQVTQMGQEVILRCVPISNHLYFYWYRQILGQKVEFLVSFYNNEISEKSEIFDDQFSVERPDGSNFTLKIRSTKLEDSAMYFCASSEGDSSDGYTFGSGTRLTVV.

V is TRBV5-1 and J is TRBJ2-7; no clear D. V was clipped by 0 bases and J by 3 bases, with 16 bases between them. Germline V lookup: CDR1 SGHRS, CDR2 YFSETQ. The CDR3 is 16 residues long. The CDR3 spells CASSLDRAPIYYEQYF. As DNA, the CDR3 is TGCGCCAGCAGCTTGGACCGGGCCCCCATCTACTACGAGCAGTACTTC.

This sequence joins TRBV10-3 and TRBJ1-2; 10 bases align to TRBD1. CDR1 is ENHRY and CDR2 is SYGVKD in the germline V gene. CDR3 length: 14 amino acids. Trimming cost V 10 bases and J 7 bases; bases outside gene matches: 12. The CDR3 region is CATHDLRTGGGYTF. As DNA, the CDR3 is TGTGCCACCCACGATTTACGGACAGGGGGTGGCTACACCTTC.

The gene calls are TRBV6-5 and TRBJ1-2, with D perhaps matching TRBD1 (6 bases). Trimming shortened V by 6 bases and J by 1 base, and 6 bases separated the two germline ends. The CDR3 consists of 12 residues. Germline assignment: CDR1 MNHEY and CDR2 SVGAGI. This CDR3 reads CASRQGNYGYTF. CDR3 DNA: TGTGCCAGCAGACAGGGTAACTATGGCTACACCTTC.

The chain combines TRBV18 with TRBJ1-4; 7 nucleotides agree with TRBD1. Germline values: CDR1 KGHSH, CDR2 LQKENI. The V gene end was trimmed by 0 bases and the J gene end by 7 bases; junction bases not matched to a gene: 8. The CDR3 spans 16 residues. The CDR3 is CASSPPLRQGFEKLFF. CDR3 DNA sequence: TGTGCCAGCTCACCACCGCTTCGACAGGGCTTTGAAAAACTGTTTTTT.

The chain is built from TRBV28 and TRBJ2-5; 7 bases fit TRBD2. V was clipped by 5 bases and J by 3 bases; unmatched bases: 15. From germline, CDR1 is MDHEN and CDR2 SYDVKM. The CDR3 spans 17 residues. The CDR3 sequence is CASSLPVGGRAEETQYF. The DNA for the CDR3 is TGTGCCAGCAGTCTCCCTGTTGGTGGGAGGGCCGAAGAGACCCAGTACTTC.